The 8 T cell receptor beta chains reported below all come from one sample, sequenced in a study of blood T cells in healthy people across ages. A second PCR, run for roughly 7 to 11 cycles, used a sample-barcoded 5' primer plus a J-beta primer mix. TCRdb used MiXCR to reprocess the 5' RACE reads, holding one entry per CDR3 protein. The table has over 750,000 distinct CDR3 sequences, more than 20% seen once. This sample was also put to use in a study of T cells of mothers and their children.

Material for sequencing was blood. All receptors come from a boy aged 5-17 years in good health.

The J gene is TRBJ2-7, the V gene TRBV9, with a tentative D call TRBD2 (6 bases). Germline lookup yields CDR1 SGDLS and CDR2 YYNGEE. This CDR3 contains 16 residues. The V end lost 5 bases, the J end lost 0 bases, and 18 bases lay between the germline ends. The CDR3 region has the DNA TGTGCCAGCAGTGCCATAAAGGGACTCAGCTCCTACGAGCAGTACTTC. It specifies CASSAIKGLSSYEQYF.

This CDR3 is CSVLDRDDQPQHF. In nucleotides, the CDR3 is TGCAGCGTATTAGACAGGGACGATCAGCCCCAGCATTTT. This sequence joins TRBV29-1 and TRBJ1-5; the match to TRBD1 covers 7 bases. This CDR3 has 13 residues. The germline gives CDR1 SQVTM, CDR2 ANQGSEA. After removal of 6 bases from V and 5 bases from J, the junction contained 7 bases not matched to a gene.

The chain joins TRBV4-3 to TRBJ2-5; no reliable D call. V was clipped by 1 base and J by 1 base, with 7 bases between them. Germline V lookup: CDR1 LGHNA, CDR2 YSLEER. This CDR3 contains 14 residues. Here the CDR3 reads CASSQGGFQETQYF. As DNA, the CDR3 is TGCGCCAGCAGCCAAGGAGGTTTCCAAGAGACCCAGTACTTC.

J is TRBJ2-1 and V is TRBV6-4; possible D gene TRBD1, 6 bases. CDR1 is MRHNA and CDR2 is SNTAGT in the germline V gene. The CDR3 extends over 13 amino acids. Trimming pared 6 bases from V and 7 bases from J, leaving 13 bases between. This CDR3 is CASRPSGANEQFF. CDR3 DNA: TGTGCCAGCAGACCCTCAGGGGCAAATGAGCAGTTCTTC.

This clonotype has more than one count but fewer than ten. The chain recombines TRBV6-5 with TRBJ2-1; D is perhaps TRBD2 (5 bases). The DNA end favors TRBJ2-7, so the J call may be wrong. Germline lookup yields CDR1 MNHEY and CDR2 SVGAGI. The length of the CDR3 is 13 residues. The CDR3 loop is CASSYKASSEQYF. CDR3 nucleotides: TGTGCCAGCAGTTACAAGGCTAGCAGCGAGCAGTACTTC.

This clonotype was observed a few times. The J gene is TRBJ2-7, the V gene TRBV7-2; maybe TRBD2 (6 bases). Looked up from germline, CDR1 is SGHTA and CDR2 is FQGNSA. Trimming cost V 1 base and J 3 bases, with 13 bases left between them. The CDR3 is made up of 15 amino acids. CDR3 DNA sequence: TGTGCCAGCAGCTTAGAGGCTAGCGTGGGCTACGAGCAGTACTTC. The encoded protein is CASSLEASVGYEQYF.

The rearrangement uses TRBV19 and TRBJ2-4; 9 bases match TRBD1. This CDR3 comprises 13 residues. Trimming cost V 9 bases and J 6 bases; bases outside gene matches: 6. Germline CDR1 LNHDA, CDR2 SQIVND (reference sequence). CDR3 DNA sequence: TGTGCCAGCGAGACAGGGGGAGGAAACATTCAGTACTTC. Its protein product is CASETGGGNIQYF.

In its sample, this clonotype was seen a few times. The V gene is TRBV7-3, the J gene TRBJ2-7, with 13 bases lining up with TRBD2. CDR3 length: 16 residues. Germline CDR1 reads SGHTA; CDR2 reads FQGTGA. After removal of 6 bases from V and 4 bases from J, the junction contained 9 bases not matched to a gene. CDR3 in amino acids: CASRFARTSGSYEQYF. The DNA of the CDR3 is TGTGCCAGCAGGTTCGCCCGGACTAGCGGGAGTTACGAGCAGTACTTC.